This TCR beta chain stems from a study of T cell responses to AZD1222 COVID-19 vaccine. On this clone itself: Its target is not known.

Study-level points and caveats: There were mostly white British donors and more females than males, and clonal diversity was possibly underestimated. Following two doses of AZD1222, Spike-specific TCR breadth and depth rose. Unmutated variant regions reportedly attract nearly half of all spike-specific TCRs.

Sequencing used immunoSEQ multiplex PCR; TCRdb keeps in-frame clones, though not all of them. The sample consists of 100,000 to 150,000 clones, roughly 90% of them appearing once. This clonotype originated in an adult in good health. The material was peripheral blood, obtained on day 0 of AZD1222 vaccination.

The CDR3 DNA reads TGCAGCGTTGTCCCCGAGGGCAATGGCTACACCTTC. It is translated as CSVVPEGNGYTF. This chain uses TRBV29-1 with TRBJ1-2; D unclear. This CDR3 is 12 amino acids long. Germline V gene data show CDR1 as SQVTM and CDR2 as ANQGSEA. Trimming cost V 4 bases and J 6 bases, with 12 bases left between them. The whole variable domain, remainder taken from reference TRBV29-1 and TRBJ1-2, is SAVISQKPSRDICQRGTSLTIQCQVDSQVTMMFWYRQQPGQSLTLIATANQGSEATYESGFVIDKFPISRPNLTFSTLTVSNMSPEDSSIYLCSVVPEGNGYTFGSGTRLTVV.